This T cell receptor (beta chain) was recovered during a study of OX40 agonist ivuxolimab in advanced cancers. Looking at the study overall: Past anti-PD-1, anti-PD-L1 or anti-CTLA-4 therapy was accepted, and approximately 37% had received some.

The V gene lost 1 base and the J gene lost 1 base, with 4 bases spanning the gap. In germline, CDR1 is MGHDK, CDR2 SYGVNS. This CDR3 is built from 14 residues. Using immunoSEQ multiplex PCR, the repertoire was profiled, and TCRdb retains in-frame clones only, with some absent. The sample yields fewer than 80,000 clones, just under 85% seen once. This receptor was taken from an adult with an advanced solid tumor such as melanoma, head and neck, liver or kidney cancer. This sample comprised CD4+ or CD8+ T cells sorted from blood, obtained in a trial of the OX40 agonist ivuxolimab. The chain has TRBV25-1 and TRBJ2-2; D gene uncertain. The CDR3 DNA reads TGTGCCAGCAGTGAATTGCAGAACACCGGGGAGCTGTTTTTT. This sequence encodes CASSELQNTGELFF.